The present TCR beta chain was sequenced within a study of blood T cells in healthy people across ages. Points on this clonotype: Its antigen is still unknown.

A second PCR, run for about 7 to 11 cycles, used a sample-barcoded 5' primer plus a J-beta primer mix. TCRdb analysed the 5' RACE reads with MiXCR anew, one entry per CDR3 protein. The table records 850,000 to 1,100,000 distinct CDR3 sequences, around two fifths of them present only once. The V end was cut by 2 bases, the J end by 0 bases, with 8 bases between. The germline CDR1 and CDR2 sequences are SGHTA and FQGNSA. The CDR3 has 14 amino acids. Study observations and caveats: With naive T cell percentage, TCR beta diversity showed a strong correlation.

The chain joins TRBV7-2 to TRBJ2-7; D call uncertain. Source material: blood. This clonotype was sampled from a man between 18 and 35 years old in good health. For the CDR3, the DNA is TGTGCCAGCAGCTTAAGGATTCCCTCCTACGAGCAGTACTTC. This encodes CASSLRIPSYEQYF.